These T cell receptor beta chains were read from a single sample in a study of blood T cell repertoires in COVID-19. Some clones are missing from TCRdb's copy, which holds only in-frame ones; the method was immunoSEQ multiplex PCR. The repertoire includes about 140,000 clones, more than 75% of them detected once, and 8.6% sits in the top ten. Sequenced: peripheral blood. These receptors were obtained from a woman aged 45 to 65 with active or convalescent COVID-19. CDR3s include the opening cysteine and the closing phenylalanine or tryptophan. D genes are given only for firm matches. Size values are once, few and many counts, or a class for expanded clones, and some rows have none.

>TRBJ2-3|TRBD2|TRBV28|.
TGTGCCAGCACCCGCCCGACTAGCGGGCAAGATACGCAGTATTTT
CASTRPTSGQDTQYF
>TRBJ1-6|.|TRBV9|once
TGTGCCAGCAGCATCGACGGCGGCTCCTATAATTCACCCCTCCACTTT
CASSIDGGSYNSPLHF
>TRBJ2-2|.|TRBV20-1|.
TGCAGTGCTAGTGGAATTCGGGCTAGCGTTGGCACCGGGGAGCTGTTTTTT
CSASGIRASVGTGELFF
>TRBJ2-5|.|TRBV29-1|.
TGCAGCGTTGAAGATCGGGATACAGAGCGCCAAGAGACCCAGTACTTC
CSVEDRDTERQETQYF
>TRBJ2-5|TRBD1|TRBV6-2/TRBV6-3|.
TGTGCCAGCAGTTACTCCCTTCGACAGGGAGAGACCCAGTACTTC
CASSYSLRQGETQYF
>TRBJ1-2|TRBD1|TRBV11-2|.
TGTGCCAGCAGCTCACTCCGGGACAGGGGGCCTAACAACTATGGCTACACCTTC
CASSSLRDRGPNNYGYTF
>TRBJ1-2|.|TRBV27|.
TGTGCCAGCAGTTTAGCTCAGGGTAACGTCGGTGGCTACACCTTC
CASSLAQGNVGGYTF
>TRBJ1-3|TRBD1|TRBV3-1/TRBV3-2|.
TGTGCCAGCAGCCTTCGACAGGGTGCGGGAAACACCATATATTTT
CASSLRQGAGNTIYF
>TRBJ1-6|.|TRBV6-5|.
TGTGCCAGCAACACAGGAGGGGCAGGTAATTCACCCCTCCACTTT
CASNTGGAGNSPLHF
>TRBJ1-5|TRBD1|TRBV29-1|.
TGCAGCGTCATGGACAGGGAAGGAGCCCAGCATTTT
CSVMDREGAQHF
>TRBJ2-1|.|TRBV3-1/TRBV3-2|once
TGTGCCAGCAGCCCCAAGGGCGGGTACAATGAGCAGTTCTTC
CASSPKGGYNEQFF
>TRBJ1-3|.|TRBV6-5|.
TGTGCCAGCAGTAGTGCCCCGGTTTTCGCCATATATTTT
CASSSAPVFAIYF
>TRBJ1-2|TRBD1|TRBV27|.
TGTGCCAGCATTCTTAACCCAGGGACAGGGGATGGCTACACCTTC
CASILNPGTGDGYTF
>TRBJ2-6|TRBD1|TRBV28|.
TGTGCCAGCAGTTTACAGGGGGCGCTAGGGGCCAACGTCCTGACTTTC
CASSLQGALGANVLTF
>TRBJ2-5|.|TRBV19|.
TGTGCCAGTAGTATAGACACAGGATCCATGGAGACCCAGTACTTC
CASSIDTGSMETQYF
>TRBJ1-1|.|TRBV2|.
TGTGCCAGCAGTAAACAGCCCGGAGAAGCTTTCTTT
CASSKQPGEAFF
>TRBJ2-3|.|TRBV6-2/TRBV6-3|.
TGTGCCAGCAGTTTTAACAGGGCCGGGGAACTAAATACGCAGTATTTT
CASSFNRAGELNTQYF
>TRBJ1-5|TRBD1|TRBV10-1|.
TGCGCCAGCAGAGCCGGGACAGGGAATCAGCCCCAGCATTTT
CASRAGTGNQPQHF
>TRBJ2-7|TRBD2|TRBV5-1|.
TGCGCCAGCAGCTTCCGGGAGGGCTACGAGCAGTACTTC
CASSFREGYEQYF
>TRBJ1-4|.|TRBV4-1|.
TGCGCCAGCAGCCCGTCCGGTATTAATGAAAAACTGTTTTTT
CASSPSGINEKLFF
>TRBJ2-3|.|TRBV28|.
TGTGCCAGCACTGATACTAGCACAGATACGCAGTATTTT
CASTDTSTDTQYF
>TRBJ1-2|.|TRBV6-5|.
TGTGCCAGCAGGGGACAATCAATTGGCTACACCTTC
CASRGQSIGYTF
>TRBJ2-5|TRBD1|TRBV5-1|.
TGCGCCAGCAGCGGACAGGGGGCCGGTTTTCTTGAGACCCAGTACTTC
CASSGQGAGFLETQYF
>TRBJ2-3|TRBD2|TRBV5-1|.
TGCGCCAGCAGCTTGGGGACTAGCGGGGGGGCAGATACGCAGTATTTT
CASSLGTSGGADTQYF
>TRBJ1-1|.|TRBV20-1|once
TGCAGTGCTAGTTCGGGAACTGAAGCTTTCTTT
CSASSGTEAFF
>TRBJ1-1|.|TRBV30|.
TGTGCCTGGAGGACCCCGGGACTCATACACACTGAAGCTTTCTTT
CAWRTPGLIHTEAFF
>TRBJ2-7|TRBD1|TRBV27|.
TGTGCCAGCAGTTTGGGGACAGGCTCCTACGAGCAGTACTTC
CASSLGTGSYEQYF
>TRBJ1-1|TRBD1|TRBV11-3|few
TGTGCCAGCAGTTCGACAGGGGGAACGGGAAACACTGAAGCTTTCTTT
CASSSTGGTGNTEAFF
>TRBJ1-2|.|TRBV30|.
TGTGCCTGGAATAAGGGGAATATCATGCGTGGCTACACCTTC
CAWNKGNIMRGYTF
>TRBJ2-1|TRBD2|TRBV12-5|.
TGTGCTAGTGCCTTGGGGGAGGGCTGGTACAATGAGCAGTTCTTC
CASALGEGWYNEQFF
>TRBJ1-1|.|TRBV18|.
TGTGCCAGCTCACCGGGGGGAGAGGGGAACACTGAAGCTTTCTTT
CASSPGGEGNTEAFF
>TRBJ1-2|.|TRBV29-1|.
TGCAGCGTAACGGGGGGATTCACCGAATATGGCTACACCTTC
CSVTGGFTEYGYTF
>TRBJ2-1|TRBD2|TRBV5-4|few
TGTGCCAGCAGCTTAGCGGGGTACTACAATGAGCAGTTCTTC
CASSLAGYYNEQFF
>TRBJ1-1|TRBD1|TRBV9|once
TGTGCCAGCAGCGCAGACAGGGAAATGGTGAACACTGAAGCTTTCTTT
CASSADREMVNTEAFF
>TRBJ1-2|.|TRBV29-1|few
TGCAGCGTTGAAGATAATGGCTACACCTTC
CSVEDNGYTF
>TRBJ1-1|.|TRBV5-6|.
TGTGCCAGCAGCCGTTACTACACGCCTGAAGCTTTCTTT
CASSRYYTPEAFF
>TRBJ1-2|TRBD1|TRBV7-9|.
TGTGCCAGCAGAAAGACAGGGGATGATGGCTACACCTTC
CASRKTGDDGYTF
>TRBJ1-3|.|TRBV28|.
TGTGCCAGCGGACAGCGCTCTGGAAACACCATATATTTT
CASGQRSGNTIYF
>TRBJ1-6|.|TRBV15|.
TGTGCCACCAGCAGAGATGAAGGGGGTGGAAATTCACCCCTCCACTTT
CATSRDEGGGNSPLHF
>TRBJ2-3|TRBD2|TRBV5-4|once
TGTGCCAGCAGCTCGCCGCGGGGGAGTAGCACAGATACGCAGTATTTT
CASSSPRGSSTDTQYF
>TRBJ1-2|.|TRBV7-2|.
TGTGCCAGCAGCTTACTCGGAGGCAACTATGGCTACACCTTC
CASSLLGGNYGYTF
>TRBJ1-1|.|TRBV7-9|.
TGTGCCAGCAGCTTACTCACCGTTTGGGGGGGCGCAGTCACTGAAGCTTTCTTT
CASSLLTVWGGAVTEAFF
>TRBJ1-5|TRBD1|TRBV19|.
TGTGCCAGTAGTAGCCGGGACAGACACAATCAGCCCCAGCATTTT
CASSSRDRHNQPQHF
>TRBJ2-7|TRBD1|TRBV29-1|.
TGCAGCGTTTCACAGGGGGCGTACGAGCAGTACTTC
CSVSQGAYEQYF
>TRBJ2-3|.|TRBV4-2|.
TGTGCCAGCAGCCAATCGGGAGCTAGCCTCACAGATACGCAGTATTTT
CASSQSGASLTDTQYF